This T cell receptor (beta chain) originates from a study of T cell repertoires in cytomegalovirus infection. Overall study: HLA-C-restricted CMV epitopes, recently identified, and well-studied HLA-B-restricted ones were used by the study.

This clonotype was seen only a few times. Antigen specificity is unknown. MiXCR, applied by TCRdb to the reads, yields one record per CDR3 protein. Of about 900,000 distinct CDR3 sequences listed, less than 35% are singletons. The V end was cut by 7 bases, the J end by 3 bases, with 12 bases between. In germline, CDR1 is LNHDA, CDR2 SQIVND (reference sequence). The CDR3 covers 13 residues. The J gene is TRBJ1-1, the V gene TRBV19; D gene unclear. Sample: cultured CD8+ T cells from PBMCs, taken from culture after CMV antigen stimulation. The TCR sequence derives from a human donor in good health (CMV status not recorded). Some clones in this sample may be carry-over from other donors' samples. CDR3 sequence: CASKKEGDTEAFF. CDR3 nucleotide sequence: TGTGCCAGTAAGAAAGAGGGCGACACTGAAGCTTTCTTT.